This T cell receptor (beta chain) was found in a study of blood T cells in healthy people across ages. Whole-study results and caveats: Lack of knowledge of donor CMV status possibly confounded expanded clonotype changes.

In regard to this clonotype: Its antigen is unknown.

Then a second PCR, running roughly 6 to 11 cycles, was carried out with a sample-barcoded 5' primer and a J-beta primer mix. TCRdb independently ran MiXCR on the 5' RACE reads; one entry per CDR3 protein. This table holds 1,800,000 or so distinct CDR3 sequences, about 39% found once. The V and J ends lost 6 bases and 9 bases respectively, with 15 bases between them. CDR3 size: 13 residues. CDR1 and CDR2 from the germline V gene are MNHEY and SVGEGT. The gene calls are TRBV6-2 or TRBV6-3 and TRBJ1-5; D is perhaps TRBD1 (6 bases). This TCR derives from a human donor in good health. Sequencing was carried out using blood. CDR3 region: CASRGTLDGPQHF. Written as DNA, the CDR3 is TGTGCCAGCAGAGGGACATTGGATGGGCCCCAGCATTTT.